This is a list of T cell receptor beta chains from one sample in a study of cytomegalovirus exposure and HLA in healthy donors. Produced via immunoSEQ multiplex PCR; TCRdb's table is partial and in-frame only. The sample consists of under 200,000 clones, over 70% of them appearing once. The sample was PBMCs. The receptors stem from a man over 45 in good health and CMV-seropositive. The conserved cysteine and the conserved F or W are not part of the CDR3 here.

v_gene	j_gene	CDR3aa
TRBV18	TRBJ2-5	ASSPEQEETQY
TRBV12-2	TRBJ2-7	ASRFYRGRPYEQY
TRBV9	TRBJ2-7	ASSPWASGRVHEQY
TRBV6-5	TRBJ1-3	ASSYSDRGGNTIY
TRBV21-1	TRBJ2-1	ASRKRVLATNLYYNEQF
TRBV2	TRBJ2-3	ACRTSGGVMTDTQY
TRBV6-1	TRBJ2-1	ASNRGGPYYNEQF
TRBV5-5	TRBJ2-3	ASSLVQGKDTQY
TRBV29-1	TRBJ1-1	SAHGDTMNTEAF
TRBV7-2	TRBJ1-1	ASSLGSGGTEAF
TRBV5-1	TRBJ1-2	ASSLGLNSGYT
TRBV5-1	TRBJ2-7	ASAPGAGMFYEQY
TRBV5-1	TRBJ2-1	ASSTGLVLYNEQF
TRBV4-3	TRBJ1-2	ASSRDSSANYGYT
TRBV7-9	TRBJ1-4	ASSGQNVGGEKLF
TRBV5-1	TRBJ2-7	ASSGTSYEQY
TRBV28	TRBJ1-1	ASIGGARNTEAF
TRBV7-2	TRBJ2-3	ASSSLPTGTSASTDTQY
TRBV5-1	TRBJ1-4	ASSLVGTAEKLF
TRBV2	TRBJ2-3	AILPTEGDTQY
TRBV27	TRBJ1-2	ASRGLGPTYGYT
TRBV28	TRBJ1-2	ASSLWGTGHYGYT
TRBV29-1	TRBJ1-1	SVRRTEAF
TRBV27	TRBJ2-3	ASSPGGFLAIDTQY
TRBV5-5	TRBJ1-2	ASSLLDWQGPYGYT
TRBV27	TRBJ2-5	ASSLMGGLQETQY
TRBV6-5	TRBJ2-3	ASSDTTDTQY
TRBV6-1	TRBJ1-6	ASSEPHRQGYSPLH
TRBV6-5	TRBJ1-1	ASSPRNTEAF
TRBV15	TRBJ1-2	ATSRDKGLQGYT
TRBV7-8	TRBJ1-4	ASSLLPGVFATNEKLF
TRBV4-3	TRBJ2-2	ASSQDPSFGELF
TRBV27	TRBJ2-1	ASSLETGLNEQF
TRBV5-1	TRBJ2-7	ASSQGLYEQY
TRBV7-8	TRBJ1-5	ASSTQTGGYQPQH
TRBV6-6	TRBJ2-2	ASGQQGAMAGELF
TRBV6-5	TRBJ1-1	ASSWRMEEAEAF
TRBV28	TRBJ1-1	ASSPLWEAASLSAEAF
TRBV27	TRBJ2-7	ASSDPGLGPYEQY
TRBV5-5	TRBJ1-2	ASSPGGSTNYGYT
TRBV7-9	TRBJ1-1	ASSLTPFDTEAF
TRBV4-1	TRBJ2-3	ASSPPPGTQY